These T cell receptor beta chains were read from a single sample in a study of prognosis after radiotherapy for stage I lung cancer. From the multiplex PCR reads, TCRdb called clonotypes with MiXCR, one entry per CDR3 protein. The sample lists under 55,000 distinct CDR3 sequences, less than 35% occurring once. The starting material was PBMCs, obtained before or after stereotactic body radiation therapy (not recorded which). The receptors were gathered from a donor older than 45 with non-small cell lung cancer. Each CDR3 is given with its conserved first and last residue. The D gene is left open where the match is weak. Some rows have no size entry. The others give once, few or many, or a class for an expanded clone.

V	length	D	size	J	CDR3	DNA
TRBV18	16	-	many	TRBJ2-3	CASSQGLRGTADTQYF	TGTGCCAGCTCACAAGGTCTCAGGGGAACCGCAGATACGCAGTATTTT
TRBV5-1	15	-	many	TRBJ1-5	CASSLDPGSNQPQHF	TGCGCCAGCAGCTTGGATCCGGGTAGCAATCAGCCCCAGCATTTT
TRBV10-3	14	-	-	TRBJ1-1	CAIRGAGINTEAFF	TGTGCCATCAGAGGGGCCGGGATAAACACTGAAGCTTTCTTT
TRBV30	15	TRBD1	once	TRBJ1-5	CAWQAQGAPRKPQHF	TGTGCCTGGCAAGCACAGGGGGCCCCTCGGAAGCCCCAGCATTTT
TRBV4-3	16	-	many	TRBJ1-3	CASSPQVLSSGNTIYF	TGCGCCAGCAGCCCTCAGGTCCTGAGCTCTGGAAACACCATATATTTT
TRBV5-1	18	TRBD2	medium-sized	TRBJ2-7	CASSLAYVREAPLLKQYF	TGCGCCAGCAGCTTGGCCTACGTGCGGGAGGCGCCATTACTCAAGCAGTACTTC
TRBV7-2	11	-	once	TRBJ1-4	CASSSIEKLFF	TGTGCCAGCAGCTCCATTGAAAAACTGTTTTTT
TRBV20-1	15	TRBD2	-	TRBJ2-1	CSVSRTSGPYNEQFF	TGCAGTGTCTCTAGGACTAGCGGGCCATACAATGAGCAGTTCTTC
TRBV19	15	-	many	TRBJ2-7	CASSGRTEGVYEQYF	TGTGCCAGTAGCGGTAGGACGGAGGGAGTCTACGAGCAGTACTTC
TRBV19	16	TRBD2	many	TRBJ2-3	CASRAAGRETTDTQYF	TGTGCCAGTAGAGCAGCGGGGCGGGAGACCACAGATACGCAGTATTTT
TRBV10-3	15	-	many	TRBJ1-3	CAISESGGSGNTIYF	TGTGCCATCAGTGAGTCGGGGGGGTCTGGAAACACCATATATTTT
TRBV6-1	15	TRBD1	many	TRBJ1-1	CASSRDRGKNTEAFF	TGTGCCAGCAGCCGGGACAGGGGTAAGAACACTGAAGCTTTCTTT
TRBV19	17	-	-	TRBJ1-2	CASSMQEGTLRKYGYTF	TGTGCCAGTAGTATGCAGGAGGGGACACTCCGTAAGTATGGCTACACCTTC
TRBV12-3/TRBV12-4	15	-	once	TRBJ2-7	CASSLVAVCSYEQYF	TGTGCCAGCAGTTTAGTCGCTGTGTGCTCCTACGAGCAGTACTTC
TRBV12-3/TRBV12-4	14	TRBD1	many	TRBJ1-1	CASGTTTGVTEAFF	TGTGCCAGCGGAACTACGACAGGGGTGACTGAAGCTTTCTTT
TRBV7-9	12	-	many	TRBJ1-5	CASSRENQPQHF	TGTGCCAGCAGCCGAGAGAATCAGCCCCAGCATTTT
TRBV12-3/TRBV12-4	17	TRBD1	-	TRBJ2-2	CAIRGFQGALATGELFF	TGTGCCATCAGGGGGTTTCAGGGGGCGCTGGCCACCGGGGAGCTGTTTTTT
TRBV9	14	-	many	TRBJ1-1	CASSLTLGSTEAFF	TGTGCCAGCAGCCTAACCTTAGGGAGCACTGAAGCTTTCTTT
TRBV4-3	17	-	many	TRBJ2-1	CASSQVYGVQLYNEQFF	TGCGCCAGCAGCCAAGTCTACGGAGTGCAACTCTACAATGAGCAGTTCTTC
TRBV6-1	14	-	-	TRBJ2-3	CASSECWGTYTQYF	TGTGCCAGCAGTGAATGTTGGGGCACATATACGCAGTATTTT
TRBV6-2/TRBV6-3	15	-	many	TRBJ2-2	CASRPWDFSTGELFF	TGTGCCAGCAGGCCTTGGGACTTCTCCACCGGGGAGCTGTTTTTT
TRBV20-1	13	-	many	TRBJ2-7	CSAIRPFTYEQYF	TGCAGTGCTATCAGACCCTTCACCTACGAGCAGTACTTC
TRBV11-2	15	-	once	TRBJ2-5	CASSLEGSSWETQYF	TGTGCCAGCAGCTTGGAGGGGTCAAGTTGGGAGACCCAGTACTTC
TRBV29-1	15	TRBD1	-	TRBJ1-6	CSVRGQDGVNSPLHF	TGCAGCGTTAGGGGACAGGACGGAGTAAATTCACCCCTCCACTTT
TRBV18	16	-	-	TRBJ2-3	CASSPLRTQSTDTQYF	TGTGCCAGCTCACCTCTCCGGACTCAAAGCACAGATACGCAGTATTTT
TRBV6-8	14	-	many	TRBJ2-1	CASRPLRCYNEQFF	TGTGCCAGCCGCCCGTTGAGGTGCTACAATGAGCAGTTCTTC
TRBV20-1	12	-	many	TRBJ1-2	CSARQGIHGYTF	TGCAGTGCTAGACAGGGTATACATGGCTACACCTTC
TRBV20-1	12	TRBD1	many	TRBJ1-3	CSARGLGNTIYF	TGCAGTGCCAGGGGGCTTGGAAACACCATATATTTT
TRBV6-2/TRBV6-3	12	-	-	TRBJ2-7	CASGTGSYEQYF	TGTGCCAGCGGGACGGGGTCCTACGAGCAGTACTTC
TRBV14	14	-	many	TRBJ1-3	CATPLGRSGNTIYF	TGTGCCACCCCTCTAGGCCGCTCTGGAAACACCATATATTTT
TRBV7-9	13	-	many	TRBJ2-1	CASSSGGSDEQFF	TGTGCCAGCAGCTCTGGGGGTAGCGATGAGCAGTTCTTC
TRBV6-5	15	-	many	TRBJ2-2	CASSYSSPGWGELFF	TGTGCCAGCAGTTACTCGTCTCCGGGATGGGGGGAGCTGTTTTTT
TRBV5-6	15	-	many	TRBJ1-3	CASSGRGHSGNTIYF	TGTGCCAGCAGCGGCCGGGGCCACTCTGGAAACACCATATATTTT
TRBV12-5	12	-	-	TRBJ2-2	CASALGPGELFF	TGTGCTAGTGCTTTGGGTCCCGGGGAGCTGTTTTTT
TRBV7-2	15	-	many	TRBJ2-5	CASSLASRGRETQYF	TGTGCCAGCAGCTTAGCTTCCCGGGGGAGGGAGACCCAGTACTTC
TRBV29-1	13	-	-	TRBJ1-6	CSVRRDSLSPLHF	TGCAGCGTTCGCAGGGATTCGCTATCACCCCTCCACTTT
TRBV19	13	TRBD1	many	TRBJ2-5	CASSTDRVQTQYF	TGTGCCAGTAGTACGGACAGGGTACAGACCCAGTACTTC
TRBV11-2	12	-	many	TRBJ1-5	CASSLDGGPQHF	TGTGCCAGCAGCTTAGATGGAGGGCCCCAGCATTTT
TRBV7-2	16	TRBD2	many	TRBJ2-1	CASSRGGLASYNEQFF	TGTGCCAGCAGCCGGGGGGGACTTGCCTCCTACAATGAGCAGTTCTTC
TRBV7-2	15	TRBD1	many	TRBJ1-5	CASSPYQGANQPQHF	TGTGCCAGCAGCCCTTATCAGGGGGCAAATCAGCCCCAGCATTTT
TRBV27	15	TRBD1	-	TRBJ1-2	CASSFSDRVDYGYTF	TGTGCCAGCAGTTTCTCGGACAGGGTGGACTATGGCTACACCTTC
TRBV3-1	14	TRBD1	many	TRBJ1-1	CASNRDRHNTEAFF	TGTGCCAGCAACAGGGACAGGCATAACACTGAAGCTTTCTTT
TRBV9	14	-	many	TRBJ2-3	CASSVGPLEDTQYF	TGTGCCAGCAGCGTAGGTCCGCTTGAAGATACGCAGTATTTT
TRBV11-3	16	TRBD1	-	TRBJ1-3	CASSPRTGSSGNTIYF	TGTGCCAGCAGCCCCAGGACAGGCAGCTCTGGAAACACCATATATTTT
TRBV3-1	12	-	many	TRBJ2-1	CASSQVGSTQFF	TGTGCCAGCAGCCAAGTTGGATCCACGCAGTTCTTC
TRBV11-1	17	TRBD2	-	TRBJ2-2	CASSPTPSGVITGELFF	TGTGCCAGCAGTCCTACTCCTAGCGGTGTAATCACCGGGGAGCTGTTTTTT
TRBV12-5	13	-	-	TRBJ2-1	CAIGPTFLGEQFF	TGTGCTATTGGCCCGACATTCTTGGGGGAGCAGTTCTTC